This TCR beta chain is from a study of cytomegalovirus exposure and HLA in healthy donors. General study results and limits: Cytomegalovirus status, reportedly, was diagnosed with high specificity and sensitivity by the classifier. A later analysis showed that HLA-associated TCR beta chains had undergone more clonal expansion than equally common others. Exclusion as indistinguishable affected some V segments, including TRBV6-2 and TRBV6-3.

In the PCR, 60 Vbeta and 13 Jbeta primers were used. Some clones are missing from TCRdb's copy, which holds only in-frame ones; the method was immunoSEQ multiplex PCR. The sample shows approximately 100,000 clones, 65% to 80% of them seen only once. CDR1 is SQVTM, CDR2 ANQGSEA, per germline. The CDR3 runs to 15 residues. J gave up 7 bases and V 0 bases, and 4 bases lay outside the gene matches. This clone was seen a single time. What it recognizes is unknown. The rearrangement links TRBV29-1 to TRBJ2-1; 12 nucleotides align to TRBD1. This sequence was found in a man between 50 and 59 years old in good health and CMV-seronegative. The material sequenced was PBMCs. CDR3 DNA: TGCAGCGTTGAAGATCCGGGACAGGGGGCAAATGAGCAGTTCTTC. Translation: CSVEDPGQGANEQFF.